This TCR beta chain came from a study of shared clonotypes between healthy human individuals. Findings and limits, study-wide: Larger estimated richness was generally seen in naive subsets than in memory subsets. In contrast to clonotypes shared by all four donors, non-shared clonotypes had lower generation probabilities.

Per the germline V gene, CDR1 is SGHAT and CDR2 is FQNNGV. Trimming cost V 3 bases and J 0 bases; bases outside gene matches: 1. CDR3 length: 15 amino acids. In the authors' workflow: ImmunoSEQ output held junction-only sequences without quality scores, so filtering differed. The assay was immunoSEQ multiplex PCR, and TCRdb's table has in-frame clones only and misses some. The V and J calls and clone size are taken from that table; D and trimming were inferred from the DNA. The sample includes fewer than 2.5 million clones, over 85% of them seen just once. Of note for this clone: Its target is not known. Other DNA sequences in the sample encode the same CDR3.

The study separated CD4+ cells into CD45RA+ naive and CD45RA-negative memory subsets. This TCR was recovered from a man aged 18 to 30 in good health. Some clones in this sample may be carry-over from other donors' samples. The rearrangement uses TRBV11-2 and TRBJ2-3; 9 bases map to TRBD2. The sequenced sample was naive CD4+ T cells from PBMCs. Indicated subset: CD45RA+ positively selected. The CDR3 bases are TGTGCCAGCAGCTTCACTAGCGGGAGCACAGATACGCAGTATTTT. Translation gives CASSFTSGSTDTQYF.